This T cell receptor beta chain was sequenced in a study of blood T cell repertoires in COVID-19. About the study: Italy, Spain and the United States were the sources of the convalescent and acute COVID-19 samples. T cells, B-cell-depleted T cells, or PBMCs supplied cDNA or gDNA.

The CDR3 length is 14 residues. As originally analysed: Reference gene primer amplification in the assay estimated nucleated cell counts. Measured with immunoSEQ multiplex PCR; TCRdb has only the in-frame clones, and not every one. V and J calls and clone size are as listed in that table; D and trimming were resolved from the DNA. The profile shows roughly 59,000 clones, around 80% of them singletons. The source is a human donor in a cohort sampled during active COVID-19. The sample taken for sequencing was peripheral blood. This chain connects TRBV21-1 to TRBJ2-7; the D call in the table, TRBD1, was not verified against the DNA. TRBV21-1 is described as a pseudogene. CDR3 DNA: TGTGCCAGCAGCAAAGAGGCCAGGGGCGACGAGCAGTACTTC. It yields the protein CASSKEARGDEQYF.